This T cell receptor (beta chain) was observed in a study of immune characterization of retroperitoneal liposarcoma (dated by TCRdb to 2018 to 2020). From a lookup of the germline V gene (reference sequence), CDR1 and CDR2 are MNHEY and SMNVEV. The CDR3, from cysteine to phenylalanine, totals 18 residues. Left in the record is the CDR3 DNA by itself, 54 bases read in frame from the first base. Receptor libraries were prepared by PCR. The sequencer listed for this sample is NextSeq 500. Through fastp at Q25 and MiXCR, TCRdb rebuilt clones from the public reads, retaining in-frame beta chains. Rows with a matching CDR3 protein are joined into one entry that keeps the most common DNA and genes. In this sample the table shows about 12,000 distinct CDR3 sequences, over 45% of which occur a single time. The ten largest make up around 12% of the sample. With regard to this clonotype: Its target antigen remains unknown. No base quality information exists; no much larger clone differs at one position.

This sequence uses TRBV27 and TRBJ2-5, with 13 central nucleotides matching TRBD2. The assigned J gene may be wrong: the sequence end matches TRBJ2-7 better. The TCR sequence derives from a female donor with retroperitoneal liposarcoma. The sequencing input was tumor tissue. For the CDR3, the sequence is CASSPRPNGLAGAYEQYF. In nucleotides, the sequence is TGTGCCAGCAGTCCCCGACCGAACGGACTAGCGGGGGCCTACGAGCAGTACTTC.